Listed below are T cell receptor beta chains from one sample, sequenced in a study of T cell responses to AZD1222 COVID-19 vaccine. Data came from immunoSEQ multiplex PCR; TCRdb stores just in-frame clones and leaves some out. This table holds about 150,000 clones, 90% found once. The sample here was peripheral blood, taken 28 days after the second AZD1222 dose. The receptors were gathered from an adult who received the AZD1222 COVID-19 vaccine. Each CDR3 is given with its conserved first and last residue. The D gene is left open where the match is weak. Clone sizes are given selectively: once, few, many, or a class where the clone is expanded.

NA TRBV7-9 NA CASSLEGAGRGNEKLFF
NA TRBV3-1/TRBV3-2 NA CASSQGGTKNEKLFF
NA TRBV5-1 NA CASSLVGGYEQYF
TRBD1 TRBV25-1 NA CASRPPTGTANTGELFF
NA TRBV6-1 NA CASSDKMKGSYSYEQYF
TRBD1 TRBV29-1 NA CGDRGIDGYTF
NA TRBV11-2 NA CASSSSSSGDTQYF
TRBD1 TRBV2 NA CASSRDRSSYEQYF
TRBD1 TRBV15 NA CATARDRGGNTEAFF
TRBD1 TRBV19 NA CASSTGTADIYGYTF
NA TRBV5-1 NA CASSSRENQETQYF
NA TRBV28 NA CASSFTGKGRHQPQHF
TRBD2 TRBV19 NA CASKGWAGAAYEQYF
NA TRBV7-2 NA CASSRGVQGHEQYF
NA TRBV12-3/TRBV12-4 NA CASSFAWNQPQHF
NA TRBV5-1 NA CASSLDYSVEQPQHF
TRBD2 TRBV6-5 once CASSLTSDSYNEQFF
NA TRBV11-1 NA CASSLGQLAKNIQYF
NA TRBV11-2 once CATRGTTNTGELFF
TRBD2 TRBV5-1 NA CASSLGGGRSYEQFF
NA TRBV7-8 NA CASSLGTVATNEKLFF
TRBD1 TRBV5-1 NA CASSKRDRASANYGYTF
NA TRBV30 NA CAWRKDSPLHF
NA TRBV5-1 NA CASSLASYEQYF
NA TRBV4-1 NA CASSHQVNGDEKLFF
TRBD1 TRBV19 NA CASSTPFPHRRTGERGRYQPQHF
TRBD1 TRBV12-3/TRBV12-4 NA CASTRDSEKLFF
TRBD1 TRBV7-2 NA CASSSNAGGRANYGYTF
NA TRBV2 NA CATTGSPIHGYTF
TRBD2 TRBV30 NA CAWAGLAGVEQFF
TRBD1 TRBV5-6 NA CASSSIVDRDETQYF
NA TRBV20-1 once CSARGLEGLHF
TRBD2 TRBV11-2 NA CASSLWGGGPYNEQFF
NA TRBV7-2 NA CASSPQGGQPQHF
NA TRBV6-5 NA CASSYRGRAEAFF
TRBD1 TRBV2 NA CASKVRRAGGQPQHF
TRBD2 TRBV9 NA CASSVGLAGEREQYF
NA TRBV6-1 NA CASSEQGDTEAFF
NA TRBV2 NA CASMGTEDSPLHF
TRBD2 TRBV19 NA CASTQRGATDTQYF
TRBD2 TRBV24-1 NA CATSVPTSGQETQYF
TRBD1 TRBV19 NA CASSIVGTGGEQYF
NA TRBV4-1 NA CASSGPLKGTEAFF
NA TRBV5-8 NA CASSLVGPRSYGYTF
NA TRBV2 NA CASSGTVNTEAFF
NA TRBV2 NA CASKRGQETQYF
NA TRBV14 NA CASSQNWAEGNYGYTF
NA TRBV3-1/TRBV3-2 NA CASSQSHISNQPQHF
NA TRBV18 NA CASSPETIRGYTF
NA TRBV5-1 NA CASSLVGDGGGGYTF
NA TRBV6-5 NA CASRGDRSNYGYTF
TRBD1 TRBV6-5 NA CASSTGAMNTEAFF
TRBD2 TRBV5-1 NA CASSPGGQTGELFF
NA TRBV6-5 NA CASSYSGAGNTEAFF